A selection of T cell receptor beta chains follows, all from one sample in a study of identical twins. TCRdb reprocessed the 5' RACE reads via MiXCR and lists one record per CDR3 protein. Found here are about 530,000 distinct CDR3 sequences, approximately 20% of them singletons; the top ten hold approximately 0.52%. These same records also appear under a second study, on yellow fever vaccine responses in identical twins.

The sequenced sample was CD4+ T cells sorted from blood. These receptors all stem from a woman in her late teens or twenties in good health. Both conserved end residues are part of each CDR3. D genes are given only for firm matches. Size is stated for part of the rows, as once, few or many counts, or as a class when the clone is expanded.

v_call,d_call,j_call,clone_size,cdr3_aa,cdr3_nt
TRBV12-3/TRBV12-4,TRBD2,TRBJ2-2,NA,CASSPNPGGTGELFF,TGTGCCAGCAGCCCGAACCCGGGGGGCACCGGGGAGCTGTTTTTT
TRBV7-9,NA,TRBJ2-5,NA,CASRLKTETQETQYF,TGTGCCAGCAGACTAAAGACTGAAACCCAAGAGACCCAGTACTTC
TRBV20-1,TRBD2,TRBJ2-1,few,CSARRTSGRNEQFF,TGCAGTGCTAGAAGGACTAGCGGGAGGAATGAGCAGTTCTTC
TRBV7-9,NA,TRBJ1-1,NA,CASSNRAANTEAFF,TGTGCCAGCAGCAACAGGGCGGCGAACACTGAAGCTTTCTTT
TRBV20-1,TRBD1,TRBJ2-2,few,CSARDPLGTGNTGELFF,TGCAGTGCTAGAGATCCCCTCGGGACAGGCAACACCGGGGAGCTGTTTTTT
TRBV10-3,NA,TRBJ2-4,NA,CAISDRGPPVGAKNIQYF,TGTGCCATCAGTGATCGAGGACCGCCCGTAGGGGCCAAAAACATTCAGTACTTC
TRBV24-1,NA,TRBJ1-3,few,CATSPGSSGNTIYF,TGTGCCACCTCCCCCGGATCTTCTGGAAACACCATATATTTT
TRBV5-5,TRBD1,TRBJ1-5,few,CASSVEFRGLGQPQHF,TGTGCCAGCAGCGTAGAATTCAGGGGGTTGGGGCAGCCCCAGCATTTT
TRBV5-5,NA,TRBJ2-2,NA,CASSLGVLSGVLFF,TGTGCCAGCAGCTTGGGGGTCTTGTCCGGGGTGCTGTTTTTT
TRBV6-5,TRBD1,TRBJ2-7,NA,CASSDSGGSYEQYF,TGTGCCAGCAGTGACTCAGGGGGCTCCTACGAGCAGTACTTC
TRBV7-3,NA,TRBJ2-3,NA,CASSSRGPTRDTQYF,TGTGCCAGCAGCTCCCGTGGACCTACTCGAGATACGCAGTATTTT
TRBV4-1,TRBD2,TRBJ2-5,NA,CASSRTTSGFRETQYF,TGCGCCAGCAGCAGAACGACTAGCGGCTTTAGAGAGACCCAGTACTTC